This record concerns one T cell receptor beta chain sequence. The antigen remains undetermined. Each sample had two DNA replicates, around 0.53 ug blood or around 1.6 ug tissue. Clones were read by immunoSEQ multiplex PCR, and TCRdb kept only the in-frame ones, dropping some. The sample contains about 10,000 clones, about 78% of which appear only once. The entry originates in a study of early stage breast cancer tumors. Study-level information: Most invasive tumors, about 80% of the 16, were ER+/PR+/HER2-. Study-level points and caveats: Most shared enriched TCRB sequences were commonly generated ones. Compared with adjacent normal breast tissue, tumors showed 2 to 3-fold greater T cell density and higher clonality.

Sequenced: normal breast tissue next to the tumor. This TCR derives from a person in their 40s with breast cancer.

In DNA form, the CDR3 reads TGTGCCAGCAGGGATACAGGGGAAGAAAAACTGTTTTTT. It specifies CASRDTGEEKLFF. V is TRBV27 and J is TRBJ1-4; 7 positions match TRBD1. The CDR3 sequence is 13 residues long. The germline CDR1 and CDR2 sequences are MNHEY and SMNVEV (reference sequence). Germline trimming cut 6 bases from V and 8 bases from J; bases unmatched to any gene: 6.